A single T cell receptor (beta chain) is shown here with its context. The source of the sample is a study of blood T cell repertoires in COVID-19. The repertoire was sequenced with immunoSEQ multiplex PCR; TCRdb's copy has only in-frame clones and lacks some. The sample shows some 340,000 clones, more than 70% of them seen only once. This TCR was sampled from a man under 40 with active or convalescent COVID-19. Material for sequencing was peripheral blood.

The CDR3 nucleotides read TGTGCCACCAGCAGAGATCGGGCAGGGCCTAATGAAAAACTGTTTTTT. Amino acids: CATSRDRAGPNEKLFF. This chain links TRBV15 with TRBJ1-4, with D possibly matching TRBD1 (5 bases). This CDR3 is 16 amino acids long. V was cut by 0 bases and J by 3 bases, with 11 bases left in between. Germline V gene sequence: CDR1 LNHNV, CDR2 YYDKDF (reference sequence).